The rows below give T cell receptor beta chains drawn from one sample of a study of blood T cell repertoires in COVID-19. Repertoires were generated with immunoSEQ multiplex PCR, while TCRdb's copy carries only in-frame clones and drops some. The sample has 200,000 to 250,000 clones; about 83% are singletons. Sequencing was performed on PBMCs or T cells enriched from blood (not recorded which). The receptors were sampled from a woman in her thirties or forties who had recovered from COVID-19. CDR3s include the opening cysteine and the closing phenylalanine or tryptophan.

TRBV2	TRBJ2-2	CASMGQGSAGELFF
TRBV2	TRBJ1-1	CASTEGGTEAFF
TRBV14	TRBJ2-5	CASSKGQLAGGPKTQYF
TRBV10-3	TRBJ1-5	CAISETGDQPQHF
TRBV27	TRBJ2-3	CASSLSASGRTDTQYF
TRBV29-1	TRBJ2-3	CSVEDGLGLATDTQYF
TRBV4-1	TRBJ2-1	CASSQVFALTGKSSYNEQFF
TRBV24-1	TRBJ1-2	CATSDPRQNPYGYTF
TRBV2	TRBJ2-5	CASSGDRGRQETQYF
TRBV5-6	TRBJ2-5	CASSWPGQGEETQYF
TRBV5-1	TRBJ1-6	CASSSGQPDNSPLHF
TRBV28	TRBJ1-2	CASSGGVGGYTF
TRBV6-5	TRBJ2-1	CASSTTGGRNEQFF
TRBV5-4	TRBJ2-3	CASSLLAGGRGTDTQYF
TRBV28	TRBJ1-2	CASSLTGLLYGYTF
TRBV9	TRBJ1-2	CASSVAFEGAMYGYTF
TRBV27	TRBJ1-1	CASGGTGMNTEAFF
TRBV11-2	TRBJ1-5	CASSPTRGNQPQHF
TRBV3-1/TRBV3-2	TRBJ2-1	CAGLSGLAGRGNEQFF
TRBV29-1	TRBJ1-1	CSVATGGFPNTEAFF
TRBV4-1	TRBJ1-3	CASSHPLSGNTIYF
TRBV7-9	TRBJ1-1	CASSSQGLNTEAFF
TRBV28	TRBJ1-1	CASNLGDRLNTEAFF
TRBV9	TRBJ1-1	CASSPRTGPNTEAFF
TRBV3-1/TRBV3-2	TRBJ2-7	CASSPGTGNTKQYF
TRBV20-1	TRBJ1-4	CSALQGRLFF
TRBV7-3	TRBJ2-3	CASSDRAADTQYF
TRBV29-1	TRBJ2-1	CGVRDRGGRRGQFF
TRBV24-1	TRBJ1-2	CATSEGTGANSPYGYTF
TRBV10-3	TRBJ2-1	CAIRGSGRPREQFF
TRBV25-1	TRBJ1-5	CASSEAGTEQPQHF
TRBV19	TRBJ2-7	CASSIVSGRRYEQYF
TRBV7-2	TRBJ1-2	CASSLGWTDYGYTF
TRBV9	TRBJ1-1	CASSPMGQGHTEAFF
TRBV25-1	TRBJ1-5	CASSGQDNQPQHF
TRBV5-5	TRBJ1-1	CASSLGSGKVTEAFF
TRBV7-2	TRBJ1-1	CASSLETGPRRTEAFF
TRBV14	TRBJ1-6	CASSVDRGLGNSPLHF
TRBV4-2	TRBJ2-1	CASSQPGLAGDHEQFF
TRBV5-1	TRBJ1-1	CASSLVGGSTEAFF
TRBV6-6	TRBJ1-1	CASSWNPGTGSEAFF
TRBV10-3	TRBJ2-3	CAISGSPDRALTDTQYF
TRBV28	TRBJ2-3	CASSTRSSGRTGGQYF
TRBV7-9	TRBJ1-4	CASSRGDTDNEKLFF
TRBV7-3	TRBJ2-2	CASSYGVQGSTGELFF
TRBV7-2	TRBJ2-1	CASSPRGSDNEQFF
TRBV7-8	TRBJ1-3	CASSRDSITGHSGNTIYF
TRBV10-3	TRBJ2-3	CAIRGKRDSTDTQYF
TRBV29-1	TRBJ1-3	CSVEGETGSGNTIYF
TRBV6-5	TRBJ2-5	CASSSNRQQETQYF
TRBV7-2	TRBJ2-5	CASSSGNLETQYF
TRBV18	TRBJ2-2	CASSPPGALGGELFF
TRBV27	TRBJ1-6	CASSARQGHSPLHF
TRBV11-2	TRBJ2-5	CASSLIVTQYF
TRBV5-1	TRBJ2-1	CASSLESGRASNEQFF
TRBV18	TRBJ2-1	CASSQTSGGSSGEQFF
TRBV5-6	TRBJ1-4	CASSLVGGATNEKLFF
TRBV2	TRBJ2-5	CASSEGVASGQETQYF
TRBV11-2	TRBJ1-4	CASSSIQGREKLFF
TRBV30	TRBJ2-4	CAWSVDRTSGSKNIQYF